This T cell receptor (beta chain) originates from a study of blood T cell repertoires in COVID-19. Study background: Material from acute and convalescent COVID-19 was sourced from the United States, Italy and Spain.

Only in-frame clones appear in the TCRdb table, and some are missing; sequencing was by immunoSEQ multiplex PCR. This sample has roughly 230,000 clones, with approximately 91% found just once. With 1 base clipped from V and 3 bases from J, the junction kept 8 bases outside the gene matches. CDR1 and CDR2 (germline): KGHSH, LQKENI. CDR3 size: 17 residues. The J gene is TRBJ2-2, the V gene TRBV18; TRBD1 agrees at 7 bases. This TCR derives from a man aged 25 to 40 with COVID-19, enrolled during active disease. The sequencing input was peripheral blood. The CDR3 DNA reads TGTGCCAGCTCACCACGAGGGGGCGTAAGGGACACCGGGGAGCTGTTTTTT. It translates to CASSPRGGVRDTGELFF.